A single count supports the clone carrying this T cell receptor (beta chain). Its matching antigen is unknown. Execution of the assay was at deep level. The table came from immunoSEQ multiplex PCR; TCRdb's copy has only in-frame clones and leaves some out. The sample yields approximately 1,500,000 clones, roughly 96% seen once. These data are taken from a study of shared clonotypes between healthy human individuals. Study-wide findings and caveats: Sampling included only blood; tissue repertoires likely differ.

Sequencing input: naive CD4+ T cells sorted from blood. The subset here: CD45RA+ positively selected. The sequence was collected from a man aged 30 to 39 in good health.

CDR3 sequence: CASSLQSGVTSGNTIYF. Written as DNA, the CDR3 is TGTGCCAGCAGCCTCCAATCCGGGGTGACCTCTGGAAACACCATATATTTT. The chain combines TRBV9 with TRBJ1-3; no firm D call. Germline lookup yields CDR1 SGDLS and CDR2 YYNGEE. V gave up 4 bases and J gave up 0 bases, with 17 bases separating them. The CDR3 length is 17 residues.